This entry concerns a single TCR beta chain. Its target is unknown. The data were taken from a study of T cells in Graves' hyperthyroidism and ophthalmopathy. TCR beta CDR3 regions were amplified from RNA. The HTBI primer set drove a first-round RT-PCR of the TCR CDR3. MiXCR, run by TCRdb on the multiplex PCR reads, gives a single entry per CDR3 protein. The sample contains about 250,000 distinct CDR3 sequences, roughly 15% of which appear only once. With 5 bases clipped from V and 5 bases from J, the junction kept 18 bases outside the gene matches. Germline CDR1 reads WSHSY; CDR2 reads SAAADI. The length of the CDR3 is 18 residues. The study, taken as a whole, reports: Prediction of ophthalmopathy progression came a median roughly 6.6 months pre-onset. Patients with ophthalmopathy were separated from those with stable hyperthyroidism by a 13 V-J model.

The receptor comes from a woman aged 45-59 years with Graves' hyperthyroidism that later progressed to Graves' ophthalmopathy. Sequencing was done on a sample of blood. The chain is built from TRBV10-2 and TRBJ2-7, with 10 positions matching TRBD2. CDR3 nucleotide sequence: TGCGCCAGCAGTTCAGGGGGGGGGCTAGCGGGAGCCACGAACGAGCAGTACTTC. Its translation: CASSSGGGLAGATNEQYF.